The T cell receptor beta chain described here comes from a study of cytomegalovirus exposure and HLA in healthy donors. Overall study results and limits: Later work associated roughly 17,000 TCR beta sequences with HLA alleles at 0.05 false discovery rate. TCR beta sequences reportedly predicted most subjects' HLA-A and HLA-B alleles accurately.

Notes on this clone: Its antigen is undetermined.

13 Jbeta primers and 60 Vbeta primers were used for the PCR. The method was immunoSEQ multiplex PCR; TCRdb's version includes in-frame clones alone and lacks a portion of them. In the table there are about 180,000 clones, about four fifths of which are singletons. What was sequenced was PBMCs. The sequence came from a male donor in good health and CMV-seronegative.

The CDR3 DNA sequence: TGCAGCGTTGAAGCTCCACAGGTACGGTTCGGTAACACTGAAGCTTTCTTT. Translating it yields CSVEAPQVRFGNTEAFF. V gene TRBV29-1 combines with J gene TRBJ1-1; D is possibly TRBD1 (5 bases). Per germline, CDR1 SQVTM and CDR2 ANQGSEA. Trimming removed 1 base from V and 2 bases from J, with 20 bases in between. The CDR3 spans 17 residues.